The rows below give T cell receptor beta chains drawn from one sample of a study of control samples from healthy donors and cancer patients. Measured with immunoSEQ multiplex PCR; TCRdb has only the in-frame clones, and not every one. This table holds approximately 150,000 clones, around 90% found once. Sequencing was carried out using blood. The receptors come from a man younger than 40 in good health. The CDR3 runs from the conserved cysteine through the conserved F or W. The order of the fields is D gene, clone size, V gene, J gene, CDR3 DNA, CDR3 protein. D genes are given only for firm matches. Expanded clones are given a class, and other clones once, few, many or no size at all.

D: .; size: .; V: TRBV12-5; J: TRBJ2-1; DNA: TGTGCTAGTGGTTTCCCGGACATCAATGAGCAGTTCTTC; CDR3: CASGFPDINEQFF
D: TRBD1; size: .; V: TRBV13; J: TRBJ2-3; DNA: TGTGCCAGCAGCGTTACCGGGGACAGGATTGACACAGATACGCAGTATTTT; CDR3: CASSVTGDRIDTDTQYF
D: .; size: .; V: TRBV11-2; J: TRBJ1-2; DNA: TGTGCCAGCAGCTTAGTCGGAAACCTATATGGCTACACCTTC; CDR3: CASSLVGNLYGYTF
D: TRBD2; size: .; V: TRBV5-4; J: TRBJ2-1; DNA: TGTGCCAGCAGCGCTAGCGGGGGGGCACTCTACAATGAGCAGTTCTTC; CDR3: CASSASGGALYNEQFF
D: .; size: .; V: TRBV21-1; J: TRBJ2-2; DNA: TGTGCCAGCAGCAATCGCGGGGGTAACACCGGGGAGCTGTTTTTT; CDR3: CASSNRGGNTGELFF
D: .; size: .; V: TRBV24-1; J: TRBJ2-2; DNA: TGTGCCACCAGTGATTATCGGTCGGACACCGGGGAGCTGTTTTTT; CDR3: CATSDYRSDTGELFF
D: .; size: .; V: TRBV5-1; J: TRBJ1-1; DNA: TGCGCCAGCAGCTTAAGGGGCGGGACGCACACTGAAGCTTTCTTT; CDR3: CASSLRGGTHTEAFF
D: .; size: .; V: TRBV20-1; J: TRBJ1-1; DNA: TGCAGTGCCTCCAGTGGGACTGAAGCTTTCTTT; CDR3: CSASSGTEAFF
D: .; size: .; V: TRBV6-2/TRBV6-3; J: TRBJ2-7; DNA: TGTGCCAGCAGTTACAGGGGGGACGAGCAGTACTTC; CDR3: CASSYRGDEQYF
D: .; size: .; V: TRBV24-1; J: TRBJ2-6; DNA: TGTGCCACCAGTGATCGAGCTTGGTCTGCTGGGGCCAACGTCCTGACTTTC; CDR3: CATSDRAWSAGANVLTF
D: .; size: .; V: TRBV5-1; J: TRBJ2-5; DNA: TGCGCCAGCAGCTACCAGGGCTTCCAAGAGACCCAGTACTTC; CDR3: CASSYQGFQETQYF
D: .; size: .; V: TRBV5-4; J: TRBJ1-1; DNA: TGTGCCAGCAGCTTGGAAAGGGGGTGGGACACTGAAGCTTTCTTT; CDR3: CASSLERGWDTEAFF
D: .; size: .; V: TRBV12-3/TRBV12-4; J: TRBJ2-7; DNA: TGTGCCAGCAGTCTGGGCTCCTACGAGCAGTACTTC; CDR3: CASSLGSYEQYF
D: .; size: .; V: TRBV6-1; J: TRBJ1-5; DNA: TGTGCCAGCAGTGAAACAGGGATGGGACAGCCCCAGCATTTT; CDR3: CASSETGMGQPQHF
D: .; size: .; V: TRBV28; J: TRBJ2-7; DNA: TGTGCCAGCAGTTTAAGGTTTAGCTCCGCGGCCTACGAGCAGTACTTC; CDR3: CASSLRFSSAAYEQYF
D: TRBD2; size: .; V: TRBV15; J: TRBJ2-2; DNA: TGTGCCACCAGCAGAGTAGGGAGGGGCGGGGAGCTGTTTTTT; CDR3: CATSRVGRGGELFF
D: .; size: .; V: TRBV12-3/TRBV12-4; J: TRBJ1-4; DNA: TGTGCCAGCAGTTTAAGAGGAGAAAAACTGTTTTTT; CDR3: CASSLRGEKLFF
D: .; size: .; V: TRBV24-1; J: TRBJ1-2; DNA: TGTGCCACCAGTGAGCAGGGCTATGGCTACACCTTC; CDR3: CATSEQGYGYTF
D: TRBD1; size: .; V: TRBV5-1; J: TRBJ1-2; DNA: TGCGCCAGCAGCTCGGGACAGGGATTTTATGGCTACACCTTC; CDR3: CASSSGQGFYGYTF
D: .; size: .; V: TRBV11-2; J: TRBJ2-2; DNA: TGTGCCAGCAGCTTAGATAACGGTCTTACCGGGGAGCTGTTTTTT; CDR3: CASSLDNGLTGELFF
D: .; size: .; V: TRBV11-1; J: TRBJ2-1; DNA: TGTGCCAGCAGCTTAGAACTTTACAATGAGCAGTTCTTC; CDR3: CASSLELYNEQFF
D: .; size: .; V: TRBV28; J: TRBJ1-5; DNA: TGTGCCAGCATTTTAGGAGGCGGCGGCCAGCCCCAGCATTTT; CDR3: CASILGGGGQPQHF
D: TRBD1; size: .; V: TRBV30; J: TRBJ2-7; DNA: TGTGCCTGGAGATGGACAGGGGCGAGCGAGCAGTACTTC; CDR3: CAWRWTGASEQYF
D: .; size: .; V: TRBV7-9; J: TRBJ1-2; DNA: TGTGCCAGCAGCTTAGTTCCAGAAACTAACTATGGCTACACCTTC; CDR3: CASSLVPETNYGYTF
D: .; size: .; V: TRBV7-9; J: TRBJ1-3; DNA: TGTGCCAGCAGCACCACTACTTCTGGAAACACCATATATTTT; CDR3: CASSTTTSGNTIYF
D: .; size: .; V: TRBV20-1; J: TRBJ1-3; DNA: TGCAGTGCTAGTAGGGCCATTGGAAACACCATATATTTT; CDR3: CSASRAIGNTIYF
D: .; size: .; V: TRBV7-9; J: TRBJ1-2; DNA: TGTGCCAGCAGCTTAGCGCAGTACTATGGCTACACCTTC; CDR3: CASSLAQYYGYTF
D: TRBD1; size: .; V: TRBV6-5; J: TRBJ2-7; DNA: TGTGCCAGCAACGTCCGGGACAGGGGGGCGTACGAGCAGTACTTC; CDR3: CASNVRDRGAYEQYF
D: TRBD1; size: once; V: TRBV19; J: TRBJ1-2; DNA: TGTGCCAGTAGTATCCCGACAGGGGGATATGGCTACACCTTC; CDR3: CASSIPTGGYGYTF
D: TRBD1; size: .; V: TRBV19; J: TRBJ1-1; DNA: TGTGCCAGTAGTAGTTACGGGACAGGGGCCACTGAAGCTTTCTTT; CDR3: CASSSYGTGATEAFF
D: .; size: .; V: TRBV12-5; J: TRBJ2-4; DNA: TGTGCTAGTGGTTTGGTACCGTTTAGCCGAAATGTCAAAAACATTCAGTACTTC; CDR3: CASGLVPFSRNVKNIQYF
D: .; size: .; V: TRBV6-5; J: TRBJ1-1; DNA: TGTGCCAGCAGAGCCCGGGACGGTCGGAACACTGAAGCTTTCTTT; CDR3: CASRARDGRNTEAFF
D: .; size: .; V: TRBV27; J: TRBJ2-7; DNA: TGTGCCAGCAGTCCGGCCGGGATTCGGGGAAACTACGAGCAGTACTTC; CDR3: CASSPAGIRGNYEQYF
D: .; size: .; V: TRBV9; J: TRBJ1-1; DNA: TGTGCCAGCAGCGTAGGGGAATTATACACTGAAGCTTTCTTT; CDR3: CASSVGELYTEAFF
D: .; size: .; V: TRBV20-1; J: TRBJ2-7; DNA: TGCAGTGCTAGTGTAGGGGGGTACGAGCAGTACTTC; CDR3: CSASVGGYEQYF
D: TRBD1; size: .; V: TRBV6-6; J: TRBJ1-5; DNA: TGTGCCAGCAGACCCGGGACAGGGATTGTGCAGCCCCAGCATTTT; CDR3: CASRPGTGIVQPQHF
D: TRBD1; size: .; V: TRBV5-4; J: TRBJ2-1; DNA: TGTGCCAGCAGCCCGATGGACAGGGGCCCCTACAATGAGCAGTTCTTC; CDR3: CASSPMDRGPYNEQFF
D: .; size: .; V: TRBV6-4; J: TRBJ2-7; DNA: TGTGCCAGCAGTGCCACGGCAGGAGGGGGGCACGAGCAGTACTTC; CDR3: CASSATAGGGHEQYF
D: .; size: .; V: TRBV19; J: TRBJ1-3; DNA: TGTGCCAGTAGACAGAGGACTGGAAACACCATATATTTT; CDR3: CASRQRTGNTIYF
D: TRBD2; size: .; V: TRBV7-3; J: TRBJ2-3; DNA: TGTGCCAGCAGCTTAAGGAGGTTAGCGGGGGGGCGCACAGATACGCAGTATTTT; CDR3: CASSLRRLAGGRTDTQYF
D: TRBD1; size: .; V: TRBV19; J: TRBJ1-2; DNA: TGTGCCAGTAGTATCCAGGGGGCGCTGGGCTACACCTTC; CDR3: CASSIQGALGYTF
D: .; size: once; V: TRBV28; J: TRBJ2-1; DNA: TGTGCCAGCAGTTTGCAAGCGGGCCCTAATGAGCAGTTCTTC; CDR3: CASSLQAGPNEQFF
D: .; size: .; V: TRBV27; J: TRBJ1-1; DNA: TGTGCCAGCAGTTTAATGGGGGGAAGGACTGAAGCTTTCTTT; CDR3: CASSLMGGRTEAFF
D: .; size: .; V: TRBV10-3; J: TRBJ1-4; DNA: TGTGCCATCAGTGTAACAGGATCCCCCGAAAAACTGTTTTTT; CDR3: CAISVTGSPEKLFF
D: .; size: .; V: TRBV6-1; J: TRBJ1-5; DNA: TGTGCCAGCAGTGAAATGGGTGATGGCAATCAGCCCCAGCATTTT; CDR3: CASSEMGDGNQPQHF
D: TRBD1; size: .; V: TRBV10-3; J: TRBJ1-5; DNA: TGTGCCATCAGTGAGTCGGACAGGGGTGGGAATCAGCCCCAGCATTTT; CDR3: CAISESDRGGNQPQHF
D: .; size: once; V: TRBV6-5; J: TRBJ1-2; DNA: TGTGCCAGCAGTTACCGGGACGCAAACTATGGCTACACCTTC; CDR3: CASSYRDANYGYTF
D: .; size: .; V: TRBV7-2; J: TRBJ2-7; DNA: TGTGCCAGCAGCTTCTACACTGGAAGGGAGTACTTC; CDR3: CASSFYTGREYF
D: .; size: .; V: TRBV3-1/TRBV3-2; J: TRBJ2-3; DNA: TGTGCCAGCAGCCAAGATGGCCCCACAGATACGCAGTATTTT; CDR3: CASSQDGPTDTQYF
D: TRBD2; size: .; V: TRBV10-3; J: TRBJ2-3; DNA: TGTGCCTCCAGGACTAGCGGAACCACAGATACGCAGTATTTT; CDR3: CASRTSGTTDTQYF
D: TRBD1; size: .; V: TRBV27; J: TRBJ1-6; DNA: TGTGCCAGCAGTTTCGATACGACAGGGACACCCCTCCACTTT; CDR3: CASSFDTTGTPLHF
D: TRBD1; size: .; V: TRBV28; J: TRBJ1-5; DNA: TGTGCCAGCAGCCGGACAGGGTACAATCAGCCCCAGCATTTT; CDR3: CASSRTGYNQPQHF
D: .; size: .; V: TRBV2; J: TRBJ1-1; DNA: TGTGCCAGCAGTGAACTGGGCAGGGACGGCACTGAAGCTTTCTTT; CDR3: CASSELGRDGTEAFF
D: .; size: .; V: TRBV30; J: TRBJ1-1; DNA: TGTGCCTGGAGTGGGAGGAGGATTATGAACACTGAAGCTTTCTTT; CDR3: CAWSGRRIMNTEAFF
D: .; size: .; V: TRBV2; J: TRBJ1-5; DNA: TGTGCCAGCAGTGAGGGTTGGGATTCGGATCAGCCCCAGCATTTT; CDR3: CASSEGWDSDQPQHF